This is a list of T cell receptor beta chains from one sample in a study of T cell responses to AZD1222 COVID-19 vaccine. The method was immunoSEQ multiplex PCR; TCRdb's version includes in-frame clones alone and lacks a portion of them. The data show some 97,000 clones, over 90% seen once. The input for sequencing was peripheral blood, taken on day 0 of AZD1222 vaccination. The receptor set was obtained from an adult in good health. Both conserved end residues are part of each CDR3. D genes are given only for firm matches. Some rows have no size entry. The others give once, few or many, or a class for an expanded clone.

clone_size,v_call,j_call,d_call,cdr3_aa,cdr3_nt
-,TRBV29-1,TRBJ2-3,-,CSVRGSGPDTQYF,TGCAGCGTTCGGGGGAGCGGACCAGATACGCAGTATTTT
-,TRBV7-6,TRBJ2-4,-,CASSLGGTGLGGIQYF,TGTGCCAGCAGCTTAGGCGGAACAGGGCTGGGTGGCATTCAGTACTTC
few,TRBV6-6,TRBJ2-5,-,CASSRQSWETQYF,TGTGCCAGCAGTAGACAGTCGTGGGAGACCCAGTACTTC
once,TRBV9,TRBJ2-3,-,CASSTPPLGSRPDTQYF,TGTGCCAGCAGCACCCCGCCTTTAGGGTCGCGGCCAGATACGCAGTATTTT
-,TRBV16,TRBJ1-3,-,CASSLRAFSGNTIYF,TGTGCCAGCAGCTTACGGGCCTTCTCTGGAAACACCATATATTTT
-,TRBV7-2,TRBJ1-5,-,CASSGRSNQPQHF,TGTGCCAGCAGCGGACGCTCCAATCAGCCCCAGCATTTT
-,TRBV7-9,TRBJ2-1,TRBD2,CASSPPLAGAHNEQFF,TGTGCCAGCAGCCCCCCACTAGCGGGAGCTCACAATGAGCAGTTCTTC
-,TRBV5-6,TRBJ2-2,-,CASSLDVQGRAGELFF,TGTGCCAGCAGCTTGGACGTACAGGGCAGGGCCGGGGAGCTGTTTTTT
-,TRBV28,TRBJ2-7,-,CASRLATTSYEQYF,TGTGCCAGCAGGCTAGCGACGACCTCCTACGAGCAGTACTTC
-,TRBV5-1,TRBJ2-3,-,CASSVGTSTDTQYF,TGCGCCAGCAGCGTGGGGACTAGCACAGATACGCAGTATTTT
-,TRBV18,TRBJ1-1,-,CASSPPGGLGAFF,TGTGCCAGCTCACCACCTGGGGGCCTTGGAGCTTTCTTT
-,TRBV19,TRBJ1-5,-,CASSMDQPYSNQPQHF,TGTGCCAGTAGTATGGACCAGCCCTATAGCAATCAGCCCCAGCATTTT
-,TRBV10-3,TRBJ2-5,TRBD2,CAIRDLAGGGETQYF,TGTGCCATCAGGGACCTAGCGGGGGGCGGAGAGACCCAGTACTTC
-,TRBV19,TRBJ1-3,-,CASRQISGNTIYF,TGTGCCAGCAGACAGATCTCTGGAAACACCATATATTTT
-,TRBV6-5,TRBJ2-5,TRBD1,CASTNEAGGWKTQYF,TGTGCCAGCACCAACGAGGCAGGGGGCTGGAAGACCCAGTACTTC
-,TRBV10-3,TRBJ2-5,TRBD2,CAISESTSGSKTQYF,TGTGCCATCAGTGAGTCTACTAGCGGGAGTAAGACCCAGTACTTC
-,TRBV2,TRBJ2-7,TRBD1,CASSYTGTGGEGWSYEQYF,TGTGCCAGCAGCTACACCGGGACAGGGGGCGAGGGGTGGTCCTACGAGCAGTACTTC
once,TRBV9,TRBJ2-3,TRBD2,CASSVAGGGVADTQYF,TGTGCCAGCAGCGTAGCGGGAGGAGGGGTCGCAGATACGCAGTATTTT
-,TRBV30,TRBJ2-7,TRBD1,CAWSATVNRDRGDEQYF,TGTGCCTGGAGTGCGACAGTTAACCGGGACAGGGGCGACGAGCAGTACTTC
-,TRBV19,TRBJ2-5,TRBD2,CASSLGTSGRVQETQYF,TGTGCCAGTAGTCTTGGGACTAGCGGGAGGGTCCAGGAGACCCAGTACTTC
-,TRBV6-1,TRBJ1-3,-,CASSEGASGNTIYF,TGTGCCAGCAGTGAAGGGGCCTCTGGAAACACCATATATTTT
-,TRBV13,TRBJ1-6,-,CASSSSRDSPLHF,TGTGCCAGCAGCTCCTCAAGGGATTCACCCCTCCACTTT
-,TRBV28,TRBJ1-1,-,CASSPWTGGSTEAFF,TGTGCCAGCAGTCCCTGGACGGGGGGGTCAACTGAAGCTTTCTTT
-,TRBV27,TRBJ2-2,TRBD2,CASNYIGLAGEANTGELFF,TGTGCCAGCAATTATATCGGGCTAGCGGGAGAGGCGAACACCGGGGAGCTGTTTTTT
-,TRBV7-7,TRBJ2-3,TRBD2,CASSLGTSGWSTDTQYF,TGTGCTAGCAGCTTAGGGACTAGCGGCTGGTCCACAGATACGCAGTATTTT
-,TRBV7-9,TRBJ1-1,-,CASSPRGRENTEAFF,TGTGCCAGCAGCCCACGGGGTAGGGAGAACACTGAAGCTTTCTTT
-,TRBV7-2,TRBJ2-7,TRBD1,CASSLAGGHTYEQYF,TGTGCCAGCAGCTTAGCAGGGGGCCACACCTACGAGCAGTACTTC
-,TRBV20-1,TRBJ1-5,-,CSASEPRRGVGNQPQHF,TGCAGTGCTAGTGAACCCCGGCGGGGTGTGGGCAATCAGCCCCAGCATTTT
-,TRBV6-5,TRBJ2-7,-,CASRDIAFKSEQYF,TGTGCCAGCAGAGATATAGCGTTCAAGTCCGAGCAGTACTTC
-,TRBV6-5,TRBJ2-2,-,CASSFVARPTTGELFF,TGTGCCAGCAGTTTTGTCGCTAGGCCGACCACCGGGGAGCTGTTTTTT
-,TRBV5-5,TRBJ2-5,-,CASSLGPANQETQYF,TGTGCCAGCAGCTTGGGCCCAGCGAACCAAGAGACCCAGTACTTC
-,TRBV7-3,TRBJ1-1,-,CASSVTGNTEAFF,TGTGCCAGCAGCGTAACAGGGAACACTGAAGCTTTCTTT
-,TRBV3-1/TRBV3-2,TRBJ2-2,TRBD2,CASSQLAGGNGELFF,TGTGCCAGCAGCCAACTAGCGGGAGGGAACGGGGAGCTGTTTTTT
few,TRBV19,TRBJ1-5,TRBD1,CASSSGQGQPQHF,TGTGCCAGTAGTAGCGGACAGGGTCAGCCCCAGCATTTT